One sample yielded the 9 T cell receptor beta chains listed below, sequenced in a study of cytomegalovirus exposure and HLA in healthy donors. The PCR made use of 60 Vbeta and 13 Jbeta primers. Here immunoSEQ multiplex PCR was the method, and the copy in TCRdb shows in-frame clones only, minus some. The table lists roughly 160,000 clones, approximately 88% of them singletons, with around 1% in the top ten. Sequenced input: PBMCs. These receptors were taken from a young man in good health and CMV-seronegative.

DNA for the CDR3: TGTGCCAGCAGCCCGTCCCCTGACTCTAGCTATGGCTACACCTTC. Its translation is CASSPSPDSSYGYTF. The chain joins TRBV7-6 to TRBJ1-2, with D unclear. The CDR3 is 15 residues long. Germline values: CDR1 SGHVS, CDR2 FNYEAQ. Trimming stripped 5 bases from V and 4 bases from J, with 17 bases between.

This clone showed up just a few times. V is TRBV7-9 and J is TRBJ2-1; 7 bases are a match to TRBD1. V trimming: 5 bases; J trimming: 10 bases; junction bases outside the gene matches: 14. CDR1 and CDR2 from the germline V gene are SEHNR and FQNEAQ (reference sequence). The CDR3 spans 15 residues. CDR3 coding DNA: TGTGCCAGCAGCCCCCACGGGACAGCACGTGAAGAGCAGTTCTTC. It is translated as CASSPHGTAREEQFF.

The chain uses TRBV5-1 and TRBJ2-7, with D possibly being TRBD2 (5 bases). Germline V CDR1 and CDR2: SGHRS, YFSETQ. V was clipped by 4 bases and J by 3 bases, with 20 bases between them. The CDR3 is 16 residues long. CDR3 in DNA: TGCGCCAGCAGCCCCTCGACAACTAGGCTTTACTACGAGCAGTACTTC. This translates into CASSPSTTRLYYEQYF.

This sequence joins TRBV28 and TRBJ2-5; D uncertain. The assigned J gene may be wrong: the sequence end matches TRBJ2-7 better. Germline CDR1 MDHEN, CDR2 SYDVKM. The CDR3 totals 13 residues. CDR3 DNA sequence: TGTGCCAGCAATCCACAAGTAGCCTACGAGCAGTACTTC. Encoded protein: CASNPQVAYEQYF.

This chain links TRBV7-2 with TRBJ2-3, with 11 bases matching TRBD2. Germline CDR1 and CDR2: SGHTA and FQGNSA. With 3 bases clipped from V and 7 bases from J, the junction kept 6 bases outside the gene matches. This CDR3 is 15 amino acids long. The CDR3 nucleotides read TGTGCCAGCAGCTTTAGCGGGGGGGAGACATATACGCAGTATTTT. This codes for CASSFSGGETYTQYF.

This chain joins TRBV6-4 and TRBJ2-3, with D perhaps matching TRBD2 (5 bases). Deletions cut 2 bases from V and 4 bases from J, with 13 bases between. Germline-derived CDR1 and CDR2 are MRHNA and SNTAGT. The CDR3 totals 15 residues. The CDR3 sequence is CASSDGSGSSDTQYF. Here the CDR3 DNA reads TGTGCCAGCAGTGACGGTTCTGGGAGCTCAGATACGCAGTATTTT.

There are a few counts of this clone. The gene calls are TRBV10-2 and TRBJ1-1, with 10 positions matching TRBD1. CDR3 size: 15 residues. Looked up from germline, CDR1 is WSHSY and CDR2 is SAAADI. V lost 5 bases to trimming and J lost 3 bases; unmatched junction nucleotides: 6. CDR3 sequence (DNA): TGCGCCAGCAGTATATTTGGACAGGGGGACACTGAAGCTTTCTTT. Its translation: CASSIFGQGDTEAFF.

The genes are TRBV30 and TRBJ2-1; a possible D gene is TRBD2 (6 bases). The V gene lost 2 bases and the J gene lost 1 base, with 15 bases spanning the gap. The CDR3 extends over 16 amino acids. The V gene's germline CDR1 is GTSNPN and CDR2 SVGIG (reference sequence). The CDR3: CAWSRRGKISYNEQFF. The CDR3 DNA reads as TGTGCCTGGAGTAGGCGCGGGAAAATTTCCTACAATGAGCAGTTCTTC. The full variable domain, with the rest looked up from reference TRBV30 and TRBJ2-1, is SQTIHQWPATLVQPVGSPLSLECTVEGTSNPNLYWYRQAAGRGLQLLFYSVGIGQISSEVPQNLSASRPQDRQFILSSKKLLLSDSGFYLCAWSRRGKISYNEQFFGPGTRLTVL.

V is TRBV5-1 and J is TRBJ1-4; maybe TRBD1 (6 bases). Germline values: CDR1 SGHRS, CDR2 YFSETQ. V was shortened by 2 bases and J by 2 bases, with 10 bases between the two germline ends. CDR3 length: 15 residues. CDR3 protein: CASSLTGHTNEKLFF. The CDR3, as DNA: TGCGCCAGCAGCTTAACAGGGCACACTAATGAAAAACTGTTTTTT.